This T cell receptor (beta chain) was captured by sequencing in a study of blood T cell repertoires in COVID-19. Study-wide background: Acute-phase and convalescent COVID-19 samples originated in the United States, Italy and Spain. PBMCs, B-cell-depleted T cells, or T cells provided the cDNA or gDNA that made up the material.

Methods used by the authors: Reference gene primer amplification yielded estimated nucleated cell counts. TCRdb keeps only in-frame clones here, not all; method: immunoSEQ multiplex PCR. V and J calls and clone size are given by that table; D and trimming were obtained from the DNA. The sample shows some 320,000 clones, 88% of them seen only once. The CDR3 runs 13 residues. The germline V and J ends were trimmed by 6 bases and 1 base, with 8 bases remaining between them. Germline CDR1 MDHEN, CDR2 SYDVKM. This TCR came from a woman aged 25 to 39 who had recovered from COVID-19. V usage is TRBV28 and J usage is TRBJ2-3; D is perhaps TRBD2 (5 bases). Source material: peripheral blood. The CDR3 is CASSNGGTDTQYF. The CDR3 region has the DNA TGTGCCAGCAGCAACGGGGGCACAGATACGCAGTATTTT. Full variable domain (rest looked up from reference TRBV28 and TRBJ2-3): DVKVTQSSRYLVKRTGEKVFLECVQDMDHENMFWYRQDPGLGLRLIYFSYDVKMKEKGDIPEGYSVSREKKERFSLILESASTNQTSMYLCASSNGGTDTQYFGPGTRLTVL.